A single TCR beta chain is shown here with its context. The data were taken from a study of blood T cell repertoires in COVID-19. Background on the study: There were acute and convalescent COVID-19 samples, and they came from the United States, Italy and Spain. T cells, B-cell-depleted T cells, or PBMCs supplied cDNA or gDNA.

As originally analysed: Cell counts per sample came from amplifying reference gene primers. This table comes from immunoSEQ multiplex PCR, and its TCRdb copy is limited to in-frame clones, with some not included. That table furnishes V, J and clone size, whereas the DNA furnished D and trimming. Of about 180,000 clones in the sample, roughly 82% were seen once. There are 17 residues in the CDR3. Trimming took 4 bases from V and 6 from J, leaving 25 bases between them. CDR1 and CDR2 from the germline V gene are SGDLS and YYNGEE. The gene calls are TRBV9 and TRBJ1-1, with D possibly TRBD1 on 6 matching bases. The TCR originated in a woman in her seventies with acute or convalescent COVID-19. What was sequenced was peripheral blood. CDR3 nucleotides: TGTGCCAGCAGCCCCTCGGGGAGGAGGGGGGGAACGGCTGAAGCTTTCTTT. Protein sequence: CASSPSGRRGGTAEAFF.